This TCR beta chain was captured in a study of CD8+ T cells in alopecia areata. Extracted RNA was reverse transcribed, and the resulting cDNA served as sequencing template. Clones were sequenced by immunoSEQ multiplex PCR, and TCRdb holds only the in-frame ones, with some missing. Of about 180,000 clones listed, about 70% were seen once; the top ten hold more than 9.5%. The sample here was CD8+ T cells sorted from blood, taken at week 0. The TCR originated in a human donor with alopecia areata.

The CDR3: CAWDWTGGDYEQYF. CDR3 bases: TGTGCCTGGGACTGGACAGGGGGTGACTACGAGCAGTACTTC. This rearrangement joins TRBV30 to TRBJ2-7; 10 bases fit TRBD1. J was trimmed by 3 bases and V by 5 bases; bases with no gene match: 7. This CDR3 is built from 14 residues. Germline CDR1 GTSNPN, CDR2 SVGIG (reference sequence). Filled out from reference TRBV30 and TRBJ2-7, the complete variable domain reads SQTIHQWPATLVQPVGSPLSLECTVEGTSNPNLYWYRQAAGRGLQLLFYSVGIGQISSEVPQNLSASRPQDRQFILSSKKLLLSDSGFYLCAWDWTGGDYEQYFGPGTRLTVT.